This T cell receptor (beta chain) emerged from a study of T-cell memory formation after mild COVID-19. Across the whole study: The TCR clusters were mostly specific to one donor.

The ends were cut back, 3 bases at V and 0 bases at J, with 9 bases in the middle. Germline-derived CDR1 and CDR2 are SGHTA and FQGNSA. CDR3 length: 14 residues. This clonotype was seen repeatedly, ten times or more. Its specificity is unknown. Study observations and caveats: Specificity for SARS-CoV-2 was not confirmed among the second-wave clones peaking on day 37. Among clones contracting day 15 to 85, CD4/CD8 was balanced, whereas later expanders leaned CD4+.

TCRdb itself ran the 5' RACE reads through MiXCR, one entry per CDR3 protein. The sample shows hundreds of thousands of distinct CDR3 sequences, 13% to 15% of them seen only once. Sequenced material: PBMCs or a T cell subset sorted from them (not recorded which). This receptor was taken from a man aged 18 to 29 who had mild COVID-19 (a few samples of this study predate the infection). Cell type and time point are not known. The gene calls are TRBV7-2 and TRBJ2-7; no definite D call. The CDR3 loop reads CASSFRVSSYEQYV. The CDR3, as DNA: TGTGCCAGCAGCTTCCGCGTCAGCTCCTACGAGCAGTACGTC.